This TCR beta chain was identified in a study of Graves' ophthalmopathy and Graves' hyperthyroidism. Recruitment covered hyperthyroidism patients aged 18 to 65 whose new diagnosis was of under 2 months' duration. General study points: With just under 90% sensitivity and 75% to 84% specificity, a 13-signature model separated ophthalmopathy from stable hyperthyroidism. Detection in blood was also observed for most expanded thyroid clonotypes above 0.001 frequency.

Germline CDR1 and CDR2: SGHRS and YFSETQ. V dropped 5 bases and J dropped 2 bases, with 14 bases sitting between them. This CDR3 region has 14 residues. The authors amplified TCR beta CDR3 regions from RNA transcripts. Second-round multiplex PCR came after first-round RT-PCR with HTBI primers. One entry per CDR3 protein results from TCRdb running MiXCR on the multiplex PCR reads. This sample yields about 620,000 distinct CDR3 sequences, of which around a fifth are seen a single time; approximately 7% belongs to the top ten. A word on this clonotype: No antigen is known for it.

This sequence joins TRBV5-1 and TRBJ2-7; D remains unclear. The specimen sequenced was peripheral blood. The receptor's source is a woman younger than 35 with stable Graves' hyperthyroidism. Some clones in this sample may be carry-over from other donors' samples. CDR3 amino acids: CASSISAPTYEQYF. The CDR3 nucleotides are TGCGCCAGCAGTATTAGTGCCCCTACCTACGAGCAGTACTTC.